This is a list of T cell receptor beta chains from one sample in a study of PD-1 blockade in classical Hodgkin lymphoma. Clones were read by immunoSEQ multiplex PCR, and TCRdb kept only the in-frame ones, dropping some. This table holds 25,000 to 30,000 clones, 60% to 75% found once. This material consisted of peripheral blood mononuclear cells (PBMCs), taken before the second cycle of nivolumab. The origin of the receptors is a human donor with classical Hodgkin lymphoma. CDR3s include the opening cysteine and the closing phenylalanine or tryptophan. A D gene is named only where the DNA matches it firmly.

j_call	v_call	d_call	cdr3_aa
TRBJ1-1	TRBV6-1	.	CASSEKVAGAWNTEAFF
TRBJ2-7	TRBV10-3	TRBD1	CAISAGTAAPYEQYF
TRBJ1-1	TRBV5-1	.	CASSLGANTEAFF
TRBJ1-1	TRBV7-2	.	CASSLRWGNTEAFF
TRBJ1-1	TRBV7-9	.	CASSPTLGTIVTEAFF
TRBJ1-4	TRBV4-2	TRBD1	CASSYDREGNEKLFF
TRBJ2-1	TRBV27	TRBD2	CASSLSRGGYNEQFF
TRBJ2-2	TRBV15	.	CATSRDHGGPTTGELFF
TRBJ1-4	TRBV29-1	TRBD1	CSVRGPSNEKLFF
TRBJ2-5	TRBV7-6	.	CASSLVRETQYF
TRBJ1-5	TRBV5-6	TRBD1	CASSFGTGERPQHF